These 15 T cell receptor beta chains originate from one sample sequenced in a study of T cells in Graves' hyperthyroidism and ophthalmopathy. The CDR3 regions of TCR beta were amplified from RNA transcripts. HTBI primers drove first-round RT-PCR of the TCR CDR3. TCRdb re-derived calls from the multiplex PCR reads in MiXCR, one entry per CDR3 protein. The sample has hundreds of thousands of distinct CDR3 sequences; roughly 40% are singletons. The material sequenced was blood. These receptors came from a man in his late teens or twenties with Graves' hyperthyroidism.

This clonotype was counted ten times or more. The V and J genes are TRBV29-1 and TRBJ1-4; D is perhaps TRBD1 (5 bases). The CDR3 loop spans 15 amino acids. Germline V CDR1 and CDR2: SQVTM, ANQGSEA. The V end lost 3 bases, the J end lost 2 bases, and 13 bases lay between the germline ends. CDR3 residues: CSVDIGGATNEKLFF. As DNA, the CDR3 is TGCAGCGTTGACATTGGAGGGGCCACTAATGAAAAACTGTTTTTT.

In the case of this clonotype: At one of its ends the junction is not consistent with the germline gene, which may arise from a read error. The chain recombines TRBV11-2 with TRBJ2-2; D may be TRBD2 (5 bases). The CDR3 covers 13 residues. CDR1 SGHAT and CDR2 FQNNGV come from the germline V gene. In DNA form, the CDR3 reads TGTGCCAGCAGCCCCGACCACACCGGGGAGCTGCTTTTT. Translating gives CASSPDHTGELLF.

This clonotype was counted many times. The chain has TRBV9 and TRBJ2-7, with TRBD1 matching 8 bases. Per the germline V gene, CDR1 is SGDLS and CDR2 is YYNGEE. This CDR3 is built from 14 residues. V shed 0 bases, J shed 7 bases, and the junction held 6 bases outside the gene matches. The CDR3: CASSVGGQGEEQYF. The CDR3, as DNA: TGTGCCAGCAGCGTAGGCGGACAGGGTGAAGAGCAGTACTTC.

The rearrangement links TRBV5-1 to TRBJ2-7; D ambiguous. V lost 1 base and J 4 bases, leaving 12 bases between the germline ends. Germline V gene data show CDR1 as SGHRS and CDR2 as YFSETQ. The CDR3 consists of 14 residues. Written as DNA, the CDR3 is TGCGCCAGCAGCTTGCGAGGTGGTCCATACGAGCAGTACTTC. Encoded protein: CASSLRGGPYEQYF.

The J gene is TRBJ1-4, the V gene TRBV2; 12 bases align to TRBD1. CDR3 size: 14 residues. J was trimmed by 7 bases and V by 7 bases; bases with no gene match: 4. From germline, CDR1 is SNHLY and CDR2 FYNNEI. The CDR3 region has the DNA TGTGCCAGCACGGGACAGGGGGCTGGTGAAAAACTGTTTTTT. Amino acid sequence: CASTGQGAGEKLFF.

The sample holds a few counts of this clonotype. The chain is built from TRBV7-9 and TRBJ2-7; D unclear. This CDR3 region has 13 residues. CDR1 SEHNR and CDR2 FQNEAQ come from the germline V gene (reference sequence). V was trimmed by 0 bases and J by 5 bases, leaving 8 bases between them. CDR3 loop: CASSLASPNEQYF. The CDR3 nucleotides are TGTGCCAGCAGCTTAGCCTCCCCTAACGAGCAGTACTTC.

As for this clonotype: This may come from a read error, since a much larger clone is one base off. This chain joins TRBV11-1 and TRBJ1-6; no clear D gene. The length of the CDR3 is 14 residues. Germline V gene lookup returns CDR1 SGHAT and CDR2 FQDESV (reference sequence). Trimming left V 5 bases short and J 6 bases short, with 11 bases between. DNA of the CDR3: TGTGCCAGCAGCCTCTTACAACGTAATTCACCCCTCCACTTT. Its protein product is CASSLLQRNSPLHF.

This clonotype was observed a few times. The chain combines TRBV19 with TRBJ1-5; TRBD1 is a possible D gene (5 bases). CDR1 and CDR2 from the germline V gene are LNHDA and SQIVND (reference sequence). V was cut by 6 bases and J by 2 bases, with 14 bases left in between. The CDR3 loop spans 15 amino acids. CDR3 DNA: TGTGCCAGTAGCCCGACAGTAAATGGCAATCAGCCCCAGCATTTT. This translates into CASSPTVNGNQPQHF.

There are a few counts of this clonotype. The V gene is TRBV11-3, the J gene TRBJ1-1; no clear D gene. CDR1 is SGHNT and CDR2 is YENEEA in the germline V gene. CDR3 length: 15 amino acids. V was trimmed by 4 bases and J by 4 bases, leaving 16 bases between them. Written as DNA, the CDR3 is TGTGCCAGCAGCTCCCGCAAGGGAGGTGTCACTGAAGCTTTCTTT. Its protein is CASSSRKGGVTEAFF.

The chain recombines TRBV29-1 with TRBJ1-2, with 11 bases identical to TRBD1. Germline V gene sequence: CDR1 SQVTM, CDR2 ANQGSEA. Trimming at V came to 4 bases and at J to 6 bases, leaving 7 bases not matched to a gene. This CDR3 contains 14 residues. Here the CDR3 DNA reads TGCAGCGTTGTATCGGGGACAGGGGGTGATGGCTACACCTTC. It yields the protein CSVVSGTGGDGYTF.

This clonotype was seen ten or more times. The CDR3 here is CSASRGQGRAPQHF. The CDR3 region has the DNA TGCAGTGCTAGCCGGGGACAGGGTCGAGCGCCCCAGCATTTT. J is TRBJ1-5 and V is TRBV20-1, with TRBD1 matching over 9 bases. This CDR3 has 14 amino acids. Germline loops: CDR1 DFQATT, CDR2 SNEGSKA (reference sequence). J gave up 9 bases and V 3 bases, and 9 bases lay outside the gene matches.

Of note for this clonotype: With a much larger clone just one base away, this may be a read error. The gene calls are TRBV7-2 and TRBJ1-4; TRBD1 agrees at 9 bases. The germline CDR1 and CDR2 sequences are SGHTA and FQGNSA. The CDR3 has 15 residues. The V and J ends lost 4 bases and 7 bases, in that order; junction bases with no gene match: 7. This chain's CDR3 is CASSSVVTGGEKLFF. CDR3 sequence (DNA): TGTGCCAGCAGCTCAGTCGTGACAGGGGGTGAAAAACTGTTTTTT.

This clonotype was counted only a few times. V usage is TRBV7-2 and J usage is TRBJ2-7, with 7 bases matching TRBD2. Germline-derived CDR1 and CDR2 are SGHTA and FQGNSA. The V and J ends lost 3 bases and 2 bases, in that order; junction bases with no gene match: 4. CDR3 length: 14 residues. The CDR3 nucleotides are TGTGCCAGCAGCTTCCTAGCGGTTCCCTACGAGCAGTACTTC. Residues: CASSFLAVPYEQYF.

A single count supports this clonotype. This chain connects TRBV29-1 to TRBJ1-1; D not certain. The CDR3 sequence is 10 residues long. Germline V lookup: CDR1 SQVTM, CDR2 ANQGSEA. This CDR3 is CTFENTEAFF. CDR3 sequence (DNA): TGCACCTTTGAGAACACTGAAGCTTTCTTT.

This clonotype was observed at least ten times. The chain carries TRBV5-1 and TRBJ2-7; D not resolved. CDR3 size: 14 residues. Germline-derived CDR1 and CDR2 are SGHRS and YFSETQ. Trimming stripped 1 base from V and 5 bases from J, with 13 bases between. The CDR3 protein is CASSLPGRSDEQYF. CDR3 sequence (DNA): TGCGCCAGCAGCTTGCCAGGAAGAAGCGACGAGCAGTACTTC.